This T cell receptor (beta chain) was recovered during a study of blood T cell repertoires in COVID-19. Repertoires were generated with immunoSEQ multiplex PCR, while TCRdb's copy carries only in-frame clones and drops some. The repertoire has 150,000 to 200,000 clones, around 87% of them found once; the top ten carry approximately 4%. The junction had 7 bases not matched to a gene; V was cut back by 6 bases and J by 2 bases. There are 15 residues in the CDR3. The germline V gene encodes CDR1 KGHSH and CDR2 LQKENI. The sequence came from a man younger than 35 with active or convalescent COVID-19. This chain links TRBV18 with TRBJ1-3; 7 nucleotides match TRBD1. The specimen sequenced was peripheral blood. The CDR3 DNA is TGTGCCAGCTCGCCTGACAGGGATCCTGGAAACACCATATATTTT. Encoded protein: CASSPDRDPGNTIYF. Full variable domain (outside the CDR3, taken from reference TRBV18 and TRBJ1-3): NAGVMQNPRHLVRRRGQEARLRCSPMKGHSHVYWYRQLPEEGLKFMVYLQKENIIDESGMPKERFSAEFPKEGPSILRIQQVVRGDSAAYFCASSPDRDPGNTIYFGEGSWLTVV.